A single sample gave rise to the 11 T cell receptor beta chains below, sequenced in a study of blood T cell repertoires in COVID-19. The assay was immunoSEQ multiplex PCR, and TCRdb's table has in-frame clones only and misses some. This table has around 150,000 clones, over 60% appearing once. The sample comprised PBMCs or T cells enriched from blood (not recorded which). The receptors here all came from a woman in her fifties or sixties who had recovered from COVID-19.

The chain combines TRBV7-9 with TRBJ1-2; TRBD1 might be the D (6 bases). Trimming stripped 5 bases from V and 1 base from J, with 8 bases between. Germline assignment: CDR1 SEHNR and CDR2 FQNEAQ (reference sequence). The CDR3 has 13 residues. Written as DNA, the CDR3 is TGTGCCAGCAGCATGGACAGTAACTATGGCTACACCTTC. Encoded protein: CASSMDSNYGYTF.

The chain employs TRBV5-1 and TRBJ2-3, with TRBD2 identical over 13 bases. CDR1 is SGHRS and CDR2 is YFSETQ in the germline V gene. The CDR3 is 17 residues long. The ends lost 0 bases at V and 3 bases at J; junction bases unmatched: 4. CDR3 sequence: CASSLVGLAGMTDTQYF. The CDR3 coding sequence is TGCGCCAGCAGCTTGGTGGGACTAGCGGGAATGACAGATACGCAGTATTTT. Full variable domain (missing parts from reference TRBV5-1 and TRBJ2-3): KAGVTQTPRYLIKTRGQQVTLSCSPISGHRSVSWYQQTPGQGLQFLFEYFSETQRNKGNFPGRFSGRQFSNSRSEMNVSTLELGDSALYLCASSLVGLAGMTDTQYFGPGTRLTVL.

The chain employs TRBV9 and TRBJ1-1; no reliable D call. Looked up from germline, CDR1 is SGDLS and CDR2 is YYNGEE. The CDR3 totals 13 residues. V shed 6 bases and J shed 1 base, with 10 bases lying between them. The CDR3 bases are TGTGCCAGCACCGGGGAGGGGAACACTGAAGCTTTCTTT. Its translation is CASTGEGNTEAFF.

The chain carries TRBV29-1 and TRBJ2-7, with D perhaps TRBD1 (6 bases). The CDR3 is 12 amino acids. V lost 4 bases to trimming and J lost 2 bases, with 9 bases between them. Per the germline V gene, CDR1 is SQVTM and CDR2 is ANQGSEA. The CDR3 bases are TGCAGCGTTGCGGACAGAGCCTACGAGCAGTACTTC. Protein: CSVADRAYEQYF.

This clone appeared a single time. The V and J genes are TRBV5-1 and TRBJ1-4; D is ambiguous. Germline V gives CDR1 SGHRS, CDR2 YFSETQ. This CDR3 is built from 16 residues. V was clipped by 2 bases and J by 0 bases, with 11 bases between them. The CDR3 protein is CASSFGPPATNEKLFF. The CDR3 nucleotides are TGCGCCAGCAGCTTTGGCCCACCTGCAACTAATGAAAAACTGTTTTTT.

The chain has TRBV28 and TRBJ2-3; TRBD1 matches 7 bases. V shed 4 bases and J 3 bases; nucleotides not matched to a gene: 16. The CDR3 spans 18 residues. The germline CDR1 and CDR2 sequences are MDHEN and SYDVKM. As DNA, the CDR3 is TGTGCCAGCAGTTCAGTCCTTAATCGACAGGGTAGGACAGATACGCAGTATTTT. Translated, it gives CASSSVLNRQGRTDTQYF. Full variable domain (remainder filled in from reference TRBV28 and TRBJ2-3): DVKVTQSSRYLVKRTGEKVFLECVQDMDHENMFWYRQDPGLGLRLIYFSYDVKMKEKGDIPEGYSVSREKKERFSLILESASTNQTSMYLCASSSVLNRQGRTDTQYFGPGTRLTVL.

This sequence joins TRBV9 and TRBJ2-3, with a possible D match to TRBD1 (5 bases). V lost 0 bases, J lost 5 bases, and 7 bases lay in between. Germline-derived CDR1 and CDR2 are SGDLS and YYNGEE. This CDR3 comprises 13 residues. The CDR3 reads CASSVGGKDTQYF. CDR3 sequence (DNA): TGTGCCAGCAGCGTAGGGGGCAAAGATACGCAGTATTTT.

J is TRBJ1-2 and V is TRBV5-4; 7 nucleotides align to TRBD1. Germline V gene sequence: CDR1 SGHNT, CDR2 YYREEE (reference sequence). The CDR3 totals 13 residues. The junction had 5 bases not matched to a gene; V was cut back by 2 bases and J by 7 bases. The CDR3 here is CASSLIGGGGYTF. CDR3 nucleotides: TGTGCCAGCAGCTTAATAGGGGGCGGTGGCTACACCTTC. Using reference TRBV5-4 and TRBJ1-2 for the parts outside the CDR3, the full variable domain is ETGVTQSPTHLIKTRGQQVTLRCSSQSGHNTVSWYQQALGQGPQFIFQYYREEENGRGNFPPRFSGLQFPNYSSELNVNALELDDSALYLCASSLIGGGGYTFGSGTRLTVV.

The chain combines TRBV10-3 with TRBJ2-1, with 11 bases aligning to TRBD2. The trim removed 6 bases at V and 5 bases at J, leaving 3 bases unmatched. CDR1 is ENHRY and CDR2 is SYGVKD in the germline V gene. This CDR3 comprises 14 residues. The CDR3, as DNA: TGTGCCATCAGGACTAGCGGGGAGCACAATGAGCAGTTCTTC. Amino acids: CAIRTSGEHNEQFF.

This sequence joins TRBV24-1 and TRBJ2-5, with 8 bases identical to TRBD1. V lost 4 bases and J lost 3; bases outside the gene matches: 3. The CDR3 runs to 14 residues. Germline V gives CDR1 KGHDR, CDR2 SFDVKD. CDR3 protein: CATSEQGEEETQYF. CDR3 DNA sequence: TGTGCCACCAGTGAACAGGGGGAGGAAGAGACCCAGTACTTC.

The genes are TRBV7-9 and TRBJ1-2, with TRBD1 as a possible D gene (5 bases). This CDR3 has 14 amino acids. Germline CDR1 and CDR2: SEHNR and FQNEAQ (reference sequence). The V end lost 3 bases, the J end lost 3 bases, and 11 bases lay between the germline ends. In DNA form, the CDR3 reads TGTGCCAGCAGCTTGATAGGGGCGGACTATGGCTACACCTTC. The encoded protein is CASSLIGADYGYTF.